One and the same sample provided the 9 T cell receptor beta chains below, sequenced in a study of CD8 T cells in Susac syndrome. Reverse transcription of about 0.45 to 1 ug RNA was carried out with random hexamers. TCRdb recomputed calls from the immunoSEQ multiplex PCR reads with MiXCR, one row per CDR3 protein. The sample includes around 77,000 distinct CDR3 sequences, approximately 96% seen only once; the top ten take approximately 0.11%. Sequenced: CD4+ T cells from PBMCs. The source is a human donor with multiple sclerosis.

The V gene is TRBV5-4, the J gene TRBJ2-7; 11 positions match TRBD1. The CDR3 contains 14 residues. J was trimmed by 4 bases and V by 4 bases; bases with no gene match: 4. In germline, CDR1 is SGHNT, CDR2 YYREEE (reference sequence). The DNA for the CDR3 is TGTGCCAGCAGCCGAGGGGACAGGGGGTACGAGCAGTACTTC. Amino acid sequence: CASSRGDRGYEQYF.

The chain is built from TRBV5-1 and TRBJ2-7, with TRBD1 matching over 9 bases. Trimming at V came to 0 bases and at J to 5 bases, leaving 15 bases not matched to a gene. The germline CDR1 and CDR2 sequences are SGHRS and YFSETQ. The CDR3 loop spans 18 amino acids. The CDR3 sequence: CASSLGFPGQGRIDEQYF. The DNA of the CDR3 is TGCGCCAGCAGCTTGGGATTTCCGGGACAGGGACGCATCGACGAGCAGTACTTC. The whole variable domain, remainder taken from reference TRBV5-1 and TRBJ2-7, is KAGVTQTPRYLIKTRGQQVTLSCSPISGHRSVSWYQQTPGQGLQFLFEYFSETQRNKGNFPGRFSGRQFSNSRSEMNVSTLELGDSALYLCASSLGFPGQGRIDEQYFGPGTRLTVT.

This chain connects TRBV12-3 or TRBV12-4 to TRBJ2-1; 9 nucleotides align to TRBD1. With V trimmed by 3 bases and J by 4 bases, 4 bases remained unmatched. This CDR3 region has 15 residues. The CDR3 protein is CASSFRTGAYNEQFF. Here the CDR3 DNA reads TGTGCCAGCAGTTTTCGGACAGGGGCATACAATGAGCAGTTCTTC.

The rearrangement uses TRBV9 and TRBJ1-2; D is perhaps TRBD1 (6 bases). Per the germline V gene, CDR1 is SGDLS and CDR2 is YYNGEE. With 4 bases removed from V and 2 bases from J, the gap between germline ends came to 9 bases. The CDR3 is made up of 13 amino acids. The CDR3: CASSTDRNYGYTF. CDR3 coding DNA: TGTGCCAGCAGCACGGACAGAAACTATGGCTACACCTTC.

The rearrangement links TRBV11-2 to TRBJ2-1; D perhaps matches TRBD1 (5 bases). The CDR3 has 14 residues. The V gene lost 0 bases and the J gene lost 4 bases, with 7 bases spanning the gap. The germline gives CDR1 SGHAT, CDR2 FQNNGV. The CDR3 DNA is TGTGCCAGCAGCTTAGAAAGGGGTTACAATGAGCAGTTCTTC. Encoded protein: CASSLERGYNEQFF.

The chain employs TRBV11-2 and TRBJ2-7; D remains ambiguous. Germline-derived CDR1 and CDR2 are SGHAT and FQNNGV. This CDR3 region has 16 residues. V was cut by 0 bases and J by 2 bases, with 14 bases left in between. The CDR3 sequence is CASSLDPAANTYEQYF. The CDR3 bases are TGTGCCAGCAGCTTAGATCCGGCAGCAAACACCTACGAGCAGTACTTC.

V usage is TRBV6-5 and J usage is TRBJ1-1, with D tentatively TRBD1 (5 bases). Germline assignment: CDR1 MNHEY and CDR2 SVGAGI. CDR3 length: 16 residues. Trimming cost V 2 bases and J 3 bases, with 16 bases left between them. CDR3: CASSYVFRGTDTEAFF. The CDR3 DNA follows: TGTGCCAGCAGTTACGTGTTCCGGGGCACGGACACTGAAGCTTTCTTT.

The J gene is TRBJ2-7, the V gene TRBV3-1; D might be TRBD1 (6 bases). Per germline, CDR1 LGHDT and CDR2 YNNKEL (reference sequence). CDR3 length equals 15 residues. Trimming took 4 bases from V and 3 from J, leaving 16 bases between them. The CDR3 loop is CASSRTTTGSYEQYF. In DNA, the CDR3 is TGTGCCAGCAGCCGAACTACCACAGGGAGCTACGAGCAGTACTTC.

The rearrangement uses TRBV6-6 and TRBJ2-7, with 8 bases that match TRBD1. The CDR3 totals 14 residues. V shed 5 bases and J 1 base; nucleotides not matched to a gene: 4. Germline CDR1 MNHNY, CDR2 SVGAGI (reference sequence). As DNA, the CDR3 is TGTGCCAGCAGTCCGTGGACAGGGTCCTACGAGCAGTACTTC. Amino acids: CASSPWTGSYEQYF.